The clone carrying this T cell receptor (beta chain) occurred many times. What it recognizes is unknown. The data belong to a study of human T cells and chemical hapten exposure. Study results and caveats: Alopecia in all donors means immunity may differ from healthy individuals.

This CDR3 is 16 amino acids long. V gave up 4 bases and J gave up 4 bases; unmatched junction bases: 7. The V gene's germline CDR1 is LGHNA and CDR2 YSLEER. The time point is: pre-sensitization, week 0. Treatment denoted: therapeutic diphenylcyclopropenone sensitization with weekly scalp DPC. TCRdb reprocessed the RACE reads via MiXCR and lists one record per CDR3 protein. The table lists 250,000 or so distinct CDR3 sequences, roughly 7.4% of them singletons, with 0.9% to 1.5% in the top ten. Sample: whole blood, taken in connection with sensitization to the hapten diphenylcyclopropenone (DPC). The chain couples TRBV4-3 to TRBJ2-1; 10 bases match TRBD2. This clonotype was sampled from a man aged 18 to 35 with alopecia areata. Some clones in this sample may be carry-over from other donors' samples. Here the CDR3 DNA reads TGCGCCAGCAGCCGTAGCGGGGGGCTGGAATACAATGAGCAGTTCTTC. The encoded protein is CASSRSGGLEYNEQFF.